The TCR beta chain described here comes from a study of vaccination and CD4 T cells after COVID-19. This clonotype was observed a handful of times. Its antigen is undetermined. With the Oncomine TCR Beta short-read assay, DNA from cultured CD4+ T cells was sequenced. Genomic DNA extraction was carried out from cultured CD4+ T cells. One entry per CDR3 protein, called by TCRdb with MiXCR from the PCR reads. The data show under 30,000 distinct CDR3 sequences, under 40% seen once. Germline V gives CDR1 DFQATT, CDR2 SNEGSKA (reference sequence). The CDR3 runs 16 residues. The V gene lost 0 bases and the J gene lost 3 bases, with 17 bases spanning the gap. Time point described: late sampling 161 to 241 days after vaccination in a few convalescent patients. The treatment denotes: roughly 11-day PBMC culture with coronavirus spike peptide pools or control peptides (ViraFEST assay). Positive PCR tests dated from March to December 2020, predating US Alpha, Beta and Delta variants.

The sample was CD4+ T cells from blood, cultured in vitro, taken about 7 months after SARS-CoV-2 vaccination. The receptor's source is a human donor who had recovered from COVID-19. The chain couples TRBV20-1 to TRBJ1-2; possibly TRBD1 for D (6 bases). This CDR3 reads CSARDGSSRTDYGYTF. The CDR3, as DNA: TGCAGTGCTAGAGATGGTTCTTCCCGGACAGACTATGGCTACACCTTC.